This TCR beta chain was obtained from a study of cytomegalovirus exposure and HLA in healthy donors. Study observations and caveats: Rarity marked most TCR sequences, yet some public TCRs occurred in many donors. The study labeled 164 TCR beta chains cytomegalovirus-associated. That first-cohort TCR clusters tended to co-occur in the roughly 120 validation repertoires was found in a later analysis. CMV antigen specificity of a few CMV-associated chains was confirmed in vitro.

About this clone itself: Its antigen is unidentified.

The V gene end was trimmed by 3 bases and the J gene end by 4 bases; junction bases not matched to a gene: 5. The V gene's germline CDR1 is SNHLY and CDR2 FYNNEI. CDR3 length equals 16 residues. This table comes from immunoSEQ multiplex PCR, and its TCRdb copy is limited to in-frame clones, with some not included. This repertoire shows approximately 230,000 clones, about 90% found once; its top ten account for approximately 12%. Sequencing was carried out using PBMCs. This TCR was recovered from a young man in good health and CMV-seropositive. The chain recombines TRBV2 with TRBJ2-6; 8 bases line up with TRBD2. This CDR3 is CASSEASGRGANVLTF. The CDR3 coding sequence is TGTGCCAGCAGTGAGGCGAGCGGGAGAGGGGCCAACGTCCTGACTTTC.